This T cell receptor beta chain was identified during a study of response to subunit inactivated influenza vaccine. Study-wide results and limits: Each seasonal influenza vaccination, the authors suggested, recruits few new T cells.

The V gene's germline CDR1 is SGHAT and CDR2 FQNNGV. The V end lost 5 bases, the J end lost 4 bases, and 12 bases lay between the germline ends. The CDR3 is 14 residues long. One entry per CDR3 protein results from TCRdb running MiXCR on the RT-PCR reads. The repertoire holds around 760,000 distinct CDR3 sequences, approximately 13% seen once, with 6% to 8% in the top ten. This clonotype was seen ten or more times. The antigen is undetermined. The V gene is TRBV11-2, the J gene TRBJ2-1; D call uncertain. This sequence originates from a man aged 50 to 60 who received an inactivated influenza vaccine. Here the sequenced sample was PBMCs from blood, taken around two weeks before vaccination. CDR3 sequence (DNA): TGTGCCAGCAGCCCATCGTCCGCATACAATGAGCAGTTCTTC. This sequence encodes CASSPSSAYNEQFF.